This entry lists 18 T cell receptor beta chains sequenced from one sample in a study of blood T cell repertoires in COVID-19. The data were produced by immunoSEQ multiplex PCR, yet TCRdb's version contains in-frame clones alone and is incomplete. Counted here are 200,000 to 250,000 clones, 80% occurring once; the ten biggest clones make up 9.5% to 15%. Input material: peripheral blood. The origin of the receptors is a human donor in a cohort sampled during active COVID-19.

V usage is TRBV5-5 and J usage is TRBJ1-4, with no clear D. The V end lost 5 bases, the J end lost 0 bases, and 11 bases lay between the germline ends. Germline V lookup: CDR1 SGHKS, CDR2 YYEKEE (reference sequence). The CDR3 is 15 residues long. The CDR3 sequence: CASSRQDTTNEKLFF. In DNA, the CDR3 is TGTGCCAGCAGTAGGCAGGATACAACTAATGAAAAACTGTTTTTT.

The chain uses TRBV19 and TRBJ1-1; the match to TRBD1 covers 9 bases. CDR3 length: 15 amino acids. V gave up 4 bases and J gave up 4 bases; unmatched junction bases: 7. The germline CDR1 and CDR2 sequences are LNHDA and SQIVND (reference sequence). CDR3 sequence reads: CASSKTGGEGTEAFF. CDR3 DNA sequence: TGTGCCAGTAGTAAAACAGGGGGCGAAGGCACTGAAGCTTTCTTT.

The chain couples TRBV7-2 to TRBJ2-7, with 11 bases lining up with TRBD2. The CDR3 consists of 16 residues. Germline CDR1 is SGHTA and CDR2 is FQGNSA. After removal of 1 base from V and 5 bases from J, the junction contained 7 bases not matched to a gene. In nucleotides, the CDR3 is TGTGCCAGCAGCTTAGAGGCTAGCGGGGGGCCCGACGAGCAGTACTTC. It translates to CASSLEASGGPDEQYF.

CDR3 nucleotides: TGTGCCAGCAGTGGCCAGTTCTCTGGAAACACCATATATTTT. Its translation: CASSGQFSGNTIYF. This chain connects TRBV2 to TRBJ1-3; D remains ambiguous. This CDR3 has 14 amino acids. V was clipped by 4 bases and J by 0 bases, with 7 bases between them. Germline CDR1 SNHLY, CDR2 FYNNEI.

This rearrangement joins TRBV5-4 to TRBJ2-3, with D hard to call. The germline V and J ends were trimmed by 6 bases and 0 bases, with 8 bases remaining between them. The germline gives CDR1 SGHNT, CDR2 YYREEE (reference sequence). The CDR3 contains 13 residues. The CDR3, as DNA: TGTGCCAGCACCCTGTATAGCACAGATACGCAGTATTTT. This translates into CASTLYSTDTQYF.

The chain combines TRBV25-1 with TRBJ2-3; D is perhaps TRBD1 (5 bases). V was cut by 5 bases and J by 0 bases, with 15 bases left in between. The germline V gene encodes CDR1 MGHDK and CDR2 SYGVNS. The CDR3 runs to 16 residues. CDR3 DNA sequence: TGTGCCAGCAGTCATAACAGGCCTTCTAGCACAGATACGCAGTATTTT. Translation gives CASSHNRPSSTDTQYF.

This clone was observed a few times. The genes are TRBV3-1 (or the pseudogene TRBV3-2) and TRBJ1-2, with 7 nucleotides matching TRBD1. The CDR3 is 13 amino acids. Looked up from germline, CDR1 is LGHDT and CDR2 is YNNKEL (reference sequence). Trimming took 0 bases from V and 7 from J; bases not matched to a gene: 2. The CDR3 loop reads CASSQEAGGGYTF. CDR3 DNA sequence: TGTGCCAGCAGCCAAGAGGCAGGGGGTGGCTACACCTTC.

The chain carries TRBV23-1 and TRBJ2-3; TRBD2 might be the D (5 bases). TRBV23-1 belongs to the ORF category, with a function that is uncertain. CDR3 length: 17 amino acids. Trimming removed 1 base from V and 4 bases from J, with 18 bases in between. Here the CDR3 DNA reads TGCGCCAGCAGTCAATATTTACGCTCATTCGGGGCAGATACGCAGTATTTT. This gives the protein CASSQYLRSFGADTQYF.

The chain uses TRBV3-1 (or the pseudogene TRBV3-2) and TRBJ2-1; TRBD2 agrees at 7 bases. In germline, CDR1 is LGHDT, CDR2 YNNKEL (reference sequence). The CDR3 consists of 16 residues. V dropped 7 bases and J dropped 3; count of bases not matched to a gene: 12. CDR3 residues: CASTDSAGANYNEQFF. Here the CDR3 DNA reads TGTGCCAGCACCGACAGTGCGGGAGCGAACTACAATGAGCAGTTCTTC.

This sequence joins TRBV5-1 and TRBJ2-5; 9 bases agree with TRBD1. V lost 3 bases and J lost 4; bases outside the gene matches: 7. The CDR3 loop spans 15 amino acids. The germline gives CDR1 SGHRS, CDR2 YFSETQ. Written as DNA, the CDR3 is TGCGCCAGCAGCTGGGGGAGGGACAGGGCAGAGACCCAGTACTTC. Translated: CASSWGRDRAETQYF.

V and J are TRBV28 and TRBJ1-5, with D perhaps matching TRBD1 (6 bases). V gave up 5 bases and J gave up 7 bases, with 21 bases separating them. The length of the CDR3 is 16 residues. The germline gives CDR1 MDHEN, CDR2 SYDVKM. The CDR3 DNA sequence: TGTGCCAGCAGTGGTAAGGCAGAGGGGGTAAGACAGCCCCAGCATTTT. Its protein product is CASSGKAEGVRQPQHF.

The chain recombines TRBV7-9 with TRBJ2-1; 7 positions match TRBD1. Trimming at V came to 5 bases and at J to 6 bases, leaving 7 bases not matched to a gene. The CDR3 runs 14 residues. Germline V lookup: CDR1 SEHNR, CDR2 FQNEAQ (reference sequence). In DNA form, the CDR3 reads TGTGCCAGCAGCCGCTCCGGGACAGTCAATGAGCAGTTCTTC. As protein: CASSRSGTVNEQFF.

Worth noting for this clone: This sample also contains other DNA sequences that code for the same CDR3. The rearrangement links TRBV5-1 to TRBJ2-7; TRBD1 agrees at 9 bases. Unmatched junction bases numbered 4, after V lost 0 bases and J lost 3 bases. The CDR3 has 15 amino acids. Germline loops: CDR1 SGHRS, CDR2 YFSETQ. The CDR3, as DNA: TGCGCCAGCAGCTTGGCTCCGGGACAGGGCTACGAGCAGTACTTC. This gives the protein CASSLAPGQGYEQYF.

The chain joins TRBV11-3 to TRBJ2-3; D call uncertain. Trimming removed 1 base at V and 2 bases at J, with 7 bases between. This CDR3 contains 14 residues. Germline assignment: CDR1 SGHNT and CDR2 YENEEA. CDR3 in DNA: TGTGCCAGCAGCTTAGGGGCCGCCACAGATACGCAGTATTTT. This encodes CASSLGAATDTQYF.

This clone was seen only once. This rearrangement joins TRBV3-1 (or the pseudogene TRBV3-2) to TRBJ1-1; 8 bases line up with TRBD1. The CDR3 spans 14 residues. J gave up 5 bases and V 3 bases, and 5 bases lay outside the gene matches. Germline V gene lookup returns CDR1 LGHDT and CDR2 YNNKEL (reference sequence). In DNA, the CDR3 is TGTGCCAGCAGCCATGCTACAGGGGGGACTGAAGCTTTCTTT. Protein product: CASSHATGGTEAFF.

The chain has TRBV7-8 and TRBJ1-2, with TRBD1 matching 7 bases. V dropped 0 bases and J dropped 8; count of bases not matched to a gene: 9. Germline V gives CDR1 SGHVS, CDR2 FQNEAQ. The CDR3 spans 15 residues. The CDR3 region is CASSLASTGSGGYTF. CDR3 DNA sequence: TGTGCCAGCAGCTTAGCATCGACAGGGAGCGGGGGCTACACCTTC.

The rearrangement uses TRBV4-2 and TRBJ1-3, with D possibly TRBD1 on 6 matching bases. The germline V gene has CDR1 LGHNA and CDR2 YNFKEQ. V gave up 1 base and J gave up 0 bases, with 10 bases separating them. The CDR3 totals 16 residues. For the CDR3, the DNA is TGTGCCAGCAGCCAAGCCGACAGGAGCTCTGGAAACACCATATATTTT. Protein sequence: CASSQADRSSGNTIYF.

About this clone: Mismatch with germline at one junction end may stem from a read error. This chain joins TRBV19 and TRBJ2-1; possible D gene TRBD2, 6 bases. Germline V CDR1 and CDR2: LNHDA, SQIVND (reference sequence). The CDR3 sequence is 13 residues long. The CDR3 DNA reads TGTGCCAGTAGTATAGTCCGGGACTCCCTAGTGATCTTC. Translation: CASSIVRDSLVIF.